This T cell receptor (beta chain) was captured in a study of blood T cell repertoires in COVID-19. About the study: Samples taken during acute and convalescent COVID-19 were collected in the United States, Italy and Spain.

Each participant's cohort was designated according to participant-reported clinical history. The CDR3 loop spans 13 amino acids. With 8 bases clipped from V and 3 bases from J, the junction kept 0 bases outside the gene matches. Germline loops: CDR1 LNHDA, CDR2 SQIVND (reference sequence). Original processing notes: How many nucleated cells were present was estimated from reference gene primer amplification. Sequenced by immunoSEQ multiplex PCR; TCRdb stores in-frame clones only, minus some. V, J and clone size were drawn from that table, and D and trimming were deduced from the DNA. Here the sample spans 300,000 to 500,000 clones, over 75% being singletons.

The sequenced sample was PBMCs or T cells enriched from blood (not recorded which). This clonotype originated in a woman between 40 and 55 years old with acute COVID-19. This rearrangement joins TRBV19 to TRBJ2-5; 13 positions agree with TRBD2. This chain's CDR3 is CASGTSGEETQYF. In nucleotides, the CDR3 is TGTGCCAGTGGGACTAGCGGGGAAGAGACCCAGTACTTC.